These T cell receptor beta chains were read from a single sample in a study of vaccination effects on CD4 cells after COVID-19. The antigens of these receptors remain unknown. Here immunoSEQ multiplex PCR was the method, and the copy in TCRdb shows in-frame clones only, minus some. The data show around 47,000 clones, with 72% seen just once and roughly a tenth held by the top ten. The sample consisted of CD4+ T cells from PBMCs cultured without peptide, taken after COVID-19 vaccination. All receptors come from a human donor who received a COVID-19 vaccine. CDR3s leave out the opening cysteine and the closing phenylalanine or tryptophan. Size values are once, few and many counts, or a class for expanded clones, and some rows have none.

cdr3_aa v_call clone_size
ASSEVRQGLGPQH TRBV6-1 NA
ASSHTKGTYEQY TRBV5-1 NA
ASSLEGTSNQPQH TRBV7-8 once
ASSQGVGLNTEAF TRBV4-1 NA
ASSIEPDRGNTIY TRBV19 few
ASSLTPSGGYEQY TRBV7-2 NA
ASSISGNTIY TRBV19 NA
ASSPQQNTEAF TRBV18 NA
ASSGRNPDRGSSYNEQF TRBV6-1 NA
ASSVGQAPYEQY TRBV2 few
ASSLMTGRYNEQF TRBV27 few
ASSAMTSGGAYEQY TRBV2 NA
AISGGQGSYNEQF TRBV10-3 few
ARPGGGLF TRBV10-1 NA
ASSLTGVGEQY TRBV5-6 NA
ASSDRGPEAF TRBV6-1 NA
ASSLFPRAGEYGYT TRBV5-1 NA
ATSEGGEADTQY TRBV24-1 NA
ASNRVGYGYT TRBV23-1 NA
ASSVGTATNEKLF TRBV9 NA
ARSLAVSGGLGQY TRBV5-3 NA
AITHGDTYYEQY TRBV10-3 NA
ASRGSWGTGELF TRBV6-6 NA
ASSPPRGGADTQY TRBV5-4 NA
ASSEWEGGNQPQH TRBV6-1 once
ASSYEGNYNGYT TRBV19 NA
ASSLEAVSPLH TRBV5-1 NA
ASSEREASLFTGELF TRBV2 few
ASSPAGQGLGEQY TRBV18 NA
ASSLAGQGAETQY TRBV5-1 NA
ASSPQGGPSSYEQY TRBV18 NA
ASSLDGNTEAF TRBV11-2 NA
ASSPGQEETQY TRBV2 NA
ASSIGGAGNTIY TRBV19 NA
ASSLSGQPPSPLH TRBV11-3 NA
ASSLGLDLGYNEQF TRBV5-1 NA
ASRPGLAGVKGYEQY TRBV7-8 NA
ASSFEWTGSPLH TRBV7-9 NA
AWSATGRAF TRBV30 NA
ASSLGGWGGAYGEQY TRBV5-6 few
ASRKGALANYGYT TRBV21-1 NA
ASSMGLGDTIY TRBV19 NA
ASSRRDWGYEQY TRBV5-4 few
ASWGQGEAYGYT TRBV3-1/TRBV3-2 few
ASSRRAGAETQY TRBV19 NA
ASSAYTGANEKLF TRBV9 few
ASSPGLNYGYT TRBV6-6 NA
ASSLSTGSDWETQY TRBV5-4 NA
ASSPPRASGTEAF TRBV18 NA
AWSVSRSSGNTIY TRBV30 NA
ASSQQGTNTEAF TRBV3-1/TRBV3-2 few
ASSLHFGGEAYEQY TRBV5-1 few
ASSSGTDYGYT TRBV19 NA